The subject of this entry is one T cell receptor beta chain. The data derive from a study of blood T cell repertoires in COVID-19. TCRdb's copy holds only in-frame clones and misses some; the assay was immunoSEQ multiplex PCR. The table includes about 200,000 clones, under 90% detected once. This CDR3 comprises 16 residues. Germline trimming cut 5 bases from V and 3 bases from J; bases unmatched to any gene: 10. In germline, CDR1 is SGHTA, CDR2 FQGNSA. The sequenced sample was PBMCs or T cells enriched from blood (not recorded which). The TCR originated in a woman in her 30s with acute COVID-19. V gene TRBV7-2 combines with J gene TRBJ2-7; 10 bases match TRBD2. In DNA, the CDR3 is TGTGCCAGCAGCCGTAGAGCGGGGGGGTCCTTCTACGAGCAGTACTTC. Its translation is CASSRRAGGSFYEQYF. The full variable domain, in which reference TRBV7-2 and TRBJ2-7 provide the parts outside the CDR3, is GAGVSQSPSNKVTEKGKDVELRCDPISGHTALYWYRQSLGQGLEFLIYFQGNSAPDKSGLPSDRFSAERTGGSVSTLTIQRTQQEDSAVYLCASSRRAGGSFYEQYFGPGTRLTVT.